The sequence of this T cell receptor (beta chain) was determined in a study of a mutant IDH1 vaccine in newly diagnosed glioma (dated by TCRdb to the early 2020s). About the full investigation: Patients were given eight vaccinations, in weeks 1, 3, 5, 7, 11, 15, 19 and 23, which matched visits V03 through V10. Vaccination was initiated 4-6 weeks after radiotherapy alone, or concurrently with temozolomide cycles in the chemotherapy-containing groups. The roughly 34 treated patients were roughly 62% male and about 40% female, with a mean age of approximately 40 years. Longitudinal TCRB deep sequencing was done for about two dozen treated patients, wherever samples were available for exploratory analyses. Six visits were used for peripheral blood collection: V03 (baseline), V05, V07, V10, V12 and V13. Prior to enrollment, patients had been given standard therapy consisting of radiotherapy alone, temozolomide alone, or radiochemotherapy with temozolomide, with the combination given to most patients. Study-wide findings and limitations: PBMC samples for TCRB deep sequencing were selected based on availability. The authors stated that sample limitations prevented analyses of patient blood samples from being reproduced. Pseudoprogression seemed to be unrelated to changes in the top peripheral T cell clonotypes found by TCRB sequencing. Across multiple MHC alleles, vaccine-induced immune responses were seen in more than 80% of patients.

Of note for this clone: The specificity of this receptor is unknown. No base quality values were provided; no much bigger clone lies one nucleotide off.

Library preparation was by the immunoSEQ multiplex PCR assay. The hsTCRB Kit was used according to the manufacturer's protocol to amplify rearranged TCR beta chain sequences. TCRB libraries were sequenced on an Illumina MiSeq. The published analysis was carried out like this. The proprietary platform of the kit vendor was used for demultiplexing, trimming and gene mapping. The table comes from immuneACCESS by way of TCRdb, which keeps in-frame sequences with V and J called. Part of the clones is missing from these tables; in studies checked, under half for an unresolved V gene and the rest for unknown reasons. V and J calls and clone size are those listed in that table; D and trimming were worked out from the DNA. The sample has around 130,000 clones on record, about 82% of them singletons. The ten largest account for around 5.5% of the sample. The V end gives up 3 bases and the J end 4 bases, leaving 8 bases in the junction not matched to a gene. From its cysteine to its phenylalanine, the CDR3 spans 16 amino acids. Only CDR3 DNA remains: 48 bases, in frame from the first base.

Per the publication, the time point label means: week 11, during vaccination. Each vaccine dose, consisting of 300 ug of a 20-mer mutant IDH1 peptide in Montanide, was administered subcutaneously with topical imiquimod. All donors had newly diagnosed IDH1-mutant astrocytomas of WHO grade 3 or 4 that showed loss of nuclear ATRX. The samples were drawn from NOA16, a multicentre, single-arm, open-label phase I trial in Germany that tested a mutant IDH1 peptide vaccine in humans for the first time. The DNeasy Blood and Tissue Kit was used to extract genomic DNA from EDTA blood for TCRB sequencing. The sequence was collected from a man in his forties or fifties with glioma. This sequence uses TRBV23-1 and TRBJ2-3, with 9 bases in between that match TRBD1. TRBV23-1 is designated an ORF whose function remains uncertain. The sequences come from PBMCs, collected from a glioma patient whose treatment included an IDH1 peptide vaccine. The base sequence is TGCGCCAGCAGTCACCCTCGGACAGGGGACGCAGATACGCAGTATTTT. The resulting protein is CASSHPRTGDADTQYF.